This TCR beta chain was profiled in a study of blood T cell repertoires in COVID-19. The CDR3 is 15 residues long. CDR1 and CDR2 from the germline V gene are LNHDA and SQIVND (reference sequence). Between the trimmed V and J ends, which lost 3 bases and 4 bases, there was a span of 13 bases. In its sample, this clone was seen a few times. Repertoires were generated with immunoSEQ multiplex PCR, while TCRdb's copy carries only in-frame clones and drops some. The repertoire has approximately 290,000 clones, approximately 85% of them found once; the top ten carry approximately 4%. The chain couples TRBV19 to TRBJ1-5; possible D gene TRBD1, 6 bases. This receptor was obtained from a woman in her twenties or thirties who had recovered from COVID-19. Sequenced material: PBMCs or T cells enriched from blood (not recorded which). The CDR3 DNA is TGTGCCAGTAGTATGACAGGTTTTGAGAATCAGCCCCAGCATTTT. Its protein product is CASSMTGFENQPQHF.